The 2 T cell receptor beta chains in this list originate from one sample, sequenced in a study of CD8 T cells in ankylosing spondylitis. Findings and limits, study-wide: A TCR beta motif of eight highly homologous variants appeared characteristic of ankylosing spondylitis blood.

These receptors have no identified antigens. In TCRdb, the 5' RACE reads were re-called with MiXCR into one record per CDR3 protein. This table has more than 300,000 distinct CDR3 sequences, around 8% appearing once. The sample comprised blood, either unsorted or a sorted T cell fraction (not recorded which). These receptors all come from a male donor with ankylosing spondylitis.

This clonotype was picked up a small number of times. This could be a read error, since a much larger clone is one nucleotide away. The chain recombines TRBV28 with TRBJ2-1, with D unclear. Trimming pared 2 bases from V and 10 bases from J, leaving 3 bases between. CDR3 length: 10 residues. Germline CDR1 reads MDHEN; CDR2 reads SYDVKM. In DNA, the CDR3 is TGTGCCAGCAGTTTACGAGAGCAGTTCTTC. Residues: CASSLREQFF.

This chain joins TRBV3-1 and TRBJ2-1; the D is unclear. CDR3 length: 15 residues. CDR1 is LGHDT, CDR2 YNNKEL, per germline (reference sequence). Between the trimmed V and J ends, which lost 0 bases and 2 bases, there was a span of 8 bases. The chain's CDR3 is CASSQDSGTYNEQFF. The CDR3 nucleotides read TGTGCCAGCAGCCAAGATAGTGGGACCTACAATGAGCAGTTCTTC.